A single sample is the source of the 21 T cell receptor beta chains below, sequenced in a study of blood T cell repertoires in COVID-19. Sequenced by immunoSEQ multiplex PCR; TCRdb stores in-frame clones only, minus some. The sample has about 55,000 clones, about nine tenths seen once. The sample was peripheral blood. The receptors stem from a man aged 55 to 70 with active COVID-19.

This chain connects TRBV9 to TRBJ2-1, with 12 bases that match TRBD2. The germline gives CDR1 SGDLS, CDR2 YYNGEE. This CDR3 region has 18 residues. The J segment lost 7 bases and the V segment lost 4 bases, leaving 15 bases of the junction unmatched. The DNA for the CDR3 is TGTGCCAGCAGCCCGCGACTAGCGGGAGATCCGGGTTTTAATGAGCAGTTCTTC. Residues: CASSPRLAGDPGFNEQFF.

This sequence joins TRBV5-1 and TRBJ2-7; weak D call: TRBD2 (6 bases). The CDR3 runs 17 residues. The germline V gene encodes CDR1 SGHRS and CDR2 YFSETQ. The V gene lost 5 bases and the J gene lost 0 bases, with 21 bases spanning the gap. In DNA, the CDR3 is TGCGCCAGCAGTTCCCTTGGACTAACTAAAAACTCCTACGAGCAGTACTTC. Protein product: CASSSLGLTKNSYEQYF.

The gene calls are TRBV4-2 and TRBJ2-3; 9 positions agree with TRBD2. The V segment lost 0 bases and the J segment 3 bases; nucleotides outside the gene matches: 4. Germline V gene data show CDR1 as LGHNA and CDR2 as YNFKEQ. The CDR3 sequence is 16 residues long. CDR3 sequence reads: CASSQEGGRATDTQYF. The DNA for the CDR3 is TGTGCCAGCAGCCAAGAAGGCGGGAGGGCGACAGATACGCAGTATTTT.

This clone was seen once. The chain couples TRBV14 to TRBJ1-1; D is perhaps TRBD1 (6 bases). Germline CDR1 reads SGHDN; CDR2 reads FVKESK. The V gene lost 0 bases and the J gene lost 1 base, with 15 bases spanning the gap. This CDR3 comprises 17 residues. The CDR3 DNA reads TGTGCCAGCAGCCAAGATAAAATTGGACAGTGGAACACTGAAGCTTTCTTT. It encodes CASSQDKIGQWNTEAFF.

The V call is TRBV10-3, the J call TRBJ2-3, with D maybe TRBD2 (6 bases). This CDR3 has 14 residues. Per the germline V gene, CDR1 is ENHRY and CDR2 is SYGVKD. The V end lost 7 bases, the J end lost 7 bases, and 18 bases lay between the germline ends. The CDR3 spells CAINSGLAGNTQYF. The CDR3 nucleotides are TGTGCCATCAATTCGGGACTCGCGGGTAATACGCAGTATTTT.

This sequence joins TRBV6-5 and TRBJ2-2; D might be TRBD2 (6 bases). The V gene lost 5 bases and the J gene lost 4 bases, with 14 bases spanning the gap. Germline CDR1 is MNHEY and CDR2 is SVGAGI. The CDR3 extends over 15 amino acids. The CDR3 sequence is CASSRGLLSTGELFF. The CDR3 coding sequence is TGTGCCAGCAGTCGGGGACTCTTGAGCACCGGGGAGCTGTTTTTT.

The chain recombines TRBV27 with TRBJ2-5; TRBD1 is a possible D gene (6 bases). Trimming pared 2 bases from V and 4 bases from J, leaving 11 bases between. The CDR3 is 14 amino acids. Per germline, CDR1 MNHEY and CDR2 SMNVEV (reference sequence). For the CDR3, the DNA is TGTGCCAGCAGTTTACTTACAGGGATAGAGACCCAGTACTTC. It encodes CASSLLTGIETQYF.

The chain employs TRBV7-3 and TRBJ2-2; D is uncertain. CDR1 SGHTA and CDR2 FQGTGA come from the germline V gene. The V end was cut by 4 bases, the J end by 3 bases, with 3 bases between. The CDR3 runs 12 residues. The CDR3 DNA is TGTGCCAGCAGCTCAGACACCGGGGAGCTGTTTTTT. Translating gives CASSSDTGELFF.

The table lists this clone with a count of one. The rearrangement uses TRBV3-1 (or the pseudogene TRBV3-2) and TRBJ2-7, with 13 bases identical to TRBD2. Germline-derived CDR1 and CDR2 are LGHDT and YNNKEL (reference sequence). V shed 0 bases and J 5 bases; nucleotides not matched to a gene: 4. The length of the CDR3 is 16 residues. As DNA, the CDR3 is TGTGCCAGCAGCCAAGAACAACTAGCGGGAGGGGACGAGCAGTACTTC. It is translated as CASSQEQLAGGDEQYF.

This clone occurred once. The rearrangement links TRBV5-1 to TRBJ1-2, with 8 nucleotides matching TRBD1. The trim removed 3 bases at V and 3 bases at J, leaving 7 bases unmatched. The CDR3 covers 15 residues. The germline V gene has CDR1 SGHRS and CDR2 YFSETQ. DNA of the CDR3: TGCGCCAGCAGCTCGCCGACAGGGGCCCACTATGGCTACACCTTC. Protein sequence: CASSSPTGAHYGYTF.

On this clone itself: The junction does not match germline at one end; this may be a read error. The rearrangement links TRBV18 to TRBJ2-2, with 10 bases identical to TRBD2. In germline, CDR1 is KGHSH, CDR2 LQKENI. This CDR3 has 17 amino acids. CDR3 protein: CVSSPGTSGIYTGELFF. The CDR3 region has the DNA TGTGTCAGCTCACCGGGCACTAGCGGGATCTACACCGGGGAGCTGTTTTTT.

This clone was seen only once. The V and J genes are TRBV5-5 and TRBJ1-6, with a weak D call TRBD1 (6 bases). There are 14 residues in the CDR3. CDR1 and CDR2 from the germline V gene are SGHKS and YYEKEE (reference sequence). Trimming removed 0 bases at V and 10 bases at J, with 11 bases between. In nucleotides, the CDR3 is TGTGCCAGCAGCTTGGAACAGGGTGGCTCACCCCTCCACTTT. Amino acid sequence: CASSLEQGGSPLHF.

The gene calls are TRBV11-2 and TRBJ2-3; D perhaps matches TRBD2 (6 bases). The V and J ends lost 1 base and 7 bases respectively, with 12 bases between them. The CDR3 has 14 amino acids. From germline, CDR1 is SGHAT and CDR2 FQNNGV. CDR3 DNA: TGTGCCAGCAGCTTAGCCCAGCGGGTCCATACGCAGTATTTT. Encoded protein: CASSLAQRVHTQYF.

This sequence joins TRBV9 and TRBJ1-2; TRBD1 is a possible D gene (6 bases). CDR1 and CDR2 from the germline V gene are SGDLS and YYNGEE. This CDR3 has 14 residues. V lost 4 bases to trimming and J lost 2 bases, with 12 bases between them. DNA of the CDR3: TGTGCCAGCAGCCCGCAACAGGGAAACTATGGCTACACCTTC. Encoded protein: CASSPQQGNYGYTF.

The chain links TRBV7-3 to TRBJ2-1; possibly TRBD1 for D (7 bases). The CDR3 is made up of 16 amino acids. Trimming removed 5 bases from V and 7 bases from J, with 21 bases in between. Germline V gene lookup returns CDR1 SGHTA and CDR2 FQGTGA. As DNA, the CDR3 is TGTGCCAGCAGCCCTCGAAAGCAGGGGGGCCTAAATGAGCAGTTCTTC. Amino acid sequence: CASSPRKQGGLNEQFF.

The chain employs TRBV7-8 and TRBJ1-6; a weak D match, TRBD1 (6 bases). Trimming left V 1 base short and J 10 bases short, with 14 bases between. CDR1 SGHVS and CDR2 FQNEAQ come from the germline V gene. This CDR3 contains 15 residues. CDR3 coding DNA: TGTGCCAGCAGCTTAGTTGGGACACTGGGATCACCCCTCCACTTT. It yields the protein CASSLVGTLGSPLHF.

The rearrangement links TRBV15 to TRBJ2-5, with D unresolved. From germline, CDR1 is LNHNV and CDR2 YYDKDF (reference sequence). The CDR3 is made up of 13 amino acids. Trimming took 5 bases from V and 3 from J, leaving 10 bases between them. CDR3 nucleotide sequence: TGTGCCACCAGCCCCGAGTTAGAAGAGACCCAGTACTTC. Translated: CATSPELEETQYF.

V and J are TRBV27 and TRBJ2-6; the D gene is possibly TRBD2 (6 bases). The V end lost 3 bases, the J end lost 0 bases, and 9 bases lay between the germline ends. CDR1 is MNHEY, CDR2 SMNVEV, per germline (reference sequence). There are 16 residues in the CDR3. The CDR3 sequence is CASSLRRDSGANVLTF. DNA for the CDR3: TGTGCCAGCAGTTTGAGGAGGGACTCTGGGGCCAACGTCCTGACTTTC.

The chain is built from TRBV27 and TRBJ1-3; tentative D call: TRBD1 (5 bases). Deletions cut 4 bases from V and 4 bases from J, with 14 bases between. CDR1 and CDR2 from the germline V gene are MNHEY and SMNVEV (reference sequence). The CDR3 consists of 15 residues. The CDR3 sequence: CASSSEPGLGNTIYF. CDR3 coding DNA: TGTGCCAGCAGTTCGGAGCCAGGGTTAGGAAACACCATATATTTT.

This chain uses TRBV6-5 with TRBJ1-1; D perhaps matches TRBD1 (5 bases). From germline, CDR1 is MNHEY and CDR2 SVGAGI. Trimming took 0 bases from V and 4 from J, leaving 15 bases between them. The CDR3 loop spans 16 amino acids. Written as DNA, the CDR3 is TGTGCCAGCAGTTACTCGGCGGGCAGGAGGGGCACTGAAGCTTTCTTT. Encoded protein: CASSYSAGRRGTEAFF.

The chain carries TRBV7-8 and TRBJ2-5; 16 bases are shared with TRBD2. Germline assignment: CDR1 SGHVS and CDR2 FQNEAQ. The CDR3 consists of 17 residues. The V segment lost 5 bases and the J segment 2 bases; nucleotides outside the gene matches: 5. This CDR3 is CASSTGLAGGVQETQYF. The CDR3, as DNA: TGTGCCAGCAGCACGGGACTAGCGGGAGGGGTTCAAGAGACCCAGTACTTC.